This TCR beta chain was found in a study of T cell responses to AZD1222 COVID-19 vaccine. Whole-study context: Second doses were pooled across both intervals (about 4 or about 12 weeks).

This clone was seen just once. This CDR3 region has 14 residues. From germline, CDR1 is MGHDK and CDR2 SYGVNS. The V end lost 0 bases, the J end lost 1 base, and 6 bases lay between the germline ends. Using immunoSEQ multiplex PCR, the repertoire was profiled, and TCRdb retains in-frame clones only, with some absent. The table includes about 120,000 clones, about nine tenths detected once. The V and J genes are TRBV25-1 and TRBJ1-1; the D is unclear. Material: peripheral blood, obtained on day 0 of AZD1222 vaccination. The sequence was collected from an adult in good health. CDR3 loop: CASSEYFTNTEAFF. The CDR3 nucleotides read TGTGCCAGCAGTGAATATTTCACGAACACTGAAGCTTTCTTT.